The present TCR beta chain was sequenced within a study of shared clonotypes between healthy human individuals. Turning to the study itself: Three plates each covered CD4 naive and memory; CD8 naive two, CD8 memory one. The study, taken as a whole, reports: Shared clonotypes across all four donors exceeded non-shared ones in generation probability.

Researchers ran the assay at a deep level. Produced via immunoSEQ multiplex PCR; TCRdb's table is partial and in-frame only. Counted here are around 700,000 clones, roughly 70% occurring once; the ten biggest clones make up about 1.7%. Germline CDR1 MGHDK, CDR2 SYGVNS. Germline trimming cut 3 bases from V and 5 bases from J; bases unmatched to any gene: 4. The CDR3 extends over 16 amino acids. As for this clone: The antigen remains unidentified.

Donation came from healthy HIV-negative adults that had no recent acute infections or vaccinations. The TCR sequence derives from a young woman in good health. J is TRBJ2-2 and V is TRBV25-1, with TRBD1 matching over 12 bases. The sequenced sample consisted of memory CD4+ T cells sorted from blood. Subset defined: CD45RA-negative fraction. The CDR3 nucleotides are TGTGCCAGCAGTGATGAGGGACAGGGGGCAACCGGGGAGCTGTTTTTT. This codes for CASSDEGQGATGELFF.